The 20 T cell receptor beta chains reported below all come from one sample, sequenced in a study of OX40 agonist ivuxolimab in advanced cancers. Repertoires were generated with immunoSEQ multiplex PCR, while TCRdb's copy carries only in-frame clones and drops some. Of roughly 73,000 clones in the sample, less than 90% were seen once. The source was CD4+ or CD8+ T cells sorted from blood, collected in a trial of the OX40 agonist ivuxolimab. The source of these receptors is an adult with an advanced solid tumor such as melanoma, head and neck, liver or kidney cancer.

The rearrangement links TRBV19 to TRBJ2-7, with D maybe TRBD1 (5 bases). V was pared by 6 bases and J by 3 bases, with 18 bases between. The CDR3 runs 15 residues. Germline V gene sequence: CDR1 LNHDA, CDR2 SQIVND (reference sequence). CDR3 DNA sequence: TGTGCCAGTAGCCCCCAGGGTTCCCGTCGCTACGAGCAGTACTTC. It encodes CASSPQGSRRYEQYF. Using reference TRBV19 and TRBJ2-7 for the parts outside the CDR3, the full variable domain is DGGITQSPKYLFRKEGQNVTLSCEQNLNHDAMYWYRQDPGQGLRLIYYSQIVNDFQKGDIAEGYSVSREKKESFPLTVTSAQKNPTAFYLCASSPQGSRRYEQYFGPGTRLTVT.

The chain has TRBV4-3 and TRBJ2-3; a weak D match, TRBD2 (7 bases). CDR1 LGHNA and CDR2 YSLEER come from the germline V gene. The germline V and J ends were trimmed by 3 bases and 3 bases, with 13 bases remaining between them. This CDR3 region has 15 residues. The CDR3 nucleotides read TGCGCCAGCAGCCAGCCGGGGGGCCCTACAGATACGCAGTATTTT. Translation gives CASSQPGGPTDTQYF.

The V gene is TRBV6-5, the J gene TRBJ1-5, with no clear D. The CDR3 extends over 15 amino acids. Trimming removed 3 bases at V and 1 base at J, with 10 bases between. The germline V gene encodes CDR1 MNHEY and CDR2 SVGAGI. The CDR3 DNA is TGTGCCAGCAGTTATGGAAGAGGGAGCAATCAGCCCCAGCATTTT. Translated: CASSYGRGSNQPQHF.

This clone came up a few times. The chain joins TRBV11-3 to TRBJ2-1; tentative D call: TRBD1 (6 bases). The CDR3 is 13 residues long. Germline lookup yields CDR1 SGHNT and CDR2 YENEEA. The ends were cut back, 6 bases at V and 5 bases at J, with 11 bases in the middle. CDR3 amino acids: CASRAGADNEQFF. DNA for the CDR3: TGTGCCAGCAGGGCAGGGGCCGACAATGAGCAGTTCTTC.

The CDR3 is CATSRSFGGPQETQYF. The DNA of the CDR3 is TGTGCCACCAGCCGATCTTTCGGGGGGCCCCAAGAGACCCAGTACTTC. V is TRBV15 and J is TRBJ2-5; D may be TRBD2 (7 bases). Germline CDR1 LNHNV, CDR2 YYDKDF (reference sequence). This CDR3 spans 16 amino acids. Trimming left V 5 bases short and J 1 base short, with 17 bases between. Full variable domain (rest looked up from reference TRBV15 and TRBJ2-5): DAMVIQNPRYQVTQFGKPVTLSCSQTLNHNVMYWYQQKSSQAPKLLFHYYDKDFNNEADTPDNFQSRRPNTSFCFLDIRSPGLGDTAMYLCATSRSFGGPQETQYFGPGTRLLVL.

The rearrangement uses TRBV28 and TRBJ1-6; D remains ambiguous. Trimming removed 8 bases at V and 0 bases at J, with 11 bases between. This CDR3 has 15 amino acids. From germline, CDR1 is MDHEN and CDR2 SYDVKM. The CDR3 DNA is TGTGCCAGCCTCGGGCGGAGCTCCTATAATTCACCCCTCCACTTT. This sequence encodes CASLGRSSYNSPLHF. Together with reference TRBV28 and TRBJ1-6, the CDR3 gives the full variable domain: DVKVTQSSRYLVKRTGEKVFLECVQDMDHENMFWYRQDPGLGLRLIYFSYDVKMKEKGDIPEGYSVSREKKERFSLILESASTNQTSMYLCASLGRSSYNSPLHFGNGTRLTVT.

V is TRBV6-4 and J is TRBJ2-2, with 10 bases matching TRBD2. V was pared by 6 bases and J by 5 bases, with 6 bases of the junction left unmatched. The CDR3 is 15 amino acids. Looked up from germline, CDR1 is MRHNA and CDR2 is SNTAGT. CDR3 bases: TGTGCCAGCAGATTACTAGCGGGGAGTACCGGGGAGCTGTTTTTT. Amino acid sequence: CASRLLAGSTGELFF.

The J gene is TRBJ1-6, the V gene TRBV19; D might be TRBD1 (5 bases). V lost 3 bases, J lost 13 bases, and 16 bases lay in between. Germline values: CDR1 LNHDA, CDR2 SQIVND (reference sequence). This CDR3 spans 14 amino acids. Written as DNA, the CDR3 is TGTGCCAGTAGTATTAGGGGACGGCCTAGGCCCCTCCACTTT. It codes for CASSIRGRPRPLHF.

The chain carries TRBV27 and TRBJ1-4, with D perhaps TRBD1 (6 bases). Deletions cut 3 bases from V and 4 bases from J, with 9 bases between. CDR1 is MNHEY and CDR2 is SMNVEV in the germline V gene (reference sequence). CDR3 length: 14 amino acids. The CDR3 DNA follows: TGTGCCAGCAGTTTTACAGGGTTTAATGAAAAACTGTTTTTT. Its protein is CASSFTGFNEKLFF.

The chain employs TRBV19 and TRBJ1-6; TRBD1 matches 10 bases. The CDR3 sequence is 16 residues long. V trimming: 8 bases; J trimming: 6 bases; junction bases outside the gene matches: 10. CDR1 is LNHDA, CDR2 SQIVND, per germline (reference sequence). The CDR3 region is CASQRDRGNSNSPLHF. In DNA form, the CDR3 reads TGTGCCAGTCAACGGGACAGGGGTAATAGTAATTCACCCCTCCACTTT.

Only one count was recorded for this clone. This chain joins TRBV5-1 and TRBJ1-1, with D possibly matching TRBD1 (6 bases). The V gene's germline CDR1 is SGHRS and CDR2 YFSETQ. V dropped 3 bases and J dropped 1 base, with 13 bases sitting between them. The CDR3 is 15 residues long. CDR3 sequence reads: CASSSLGGQNTEAFF. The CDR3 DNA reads TGCGCCAGCAGCTCCCTTGGGGGCCAGAACACTGAAGCTTTCTTT.

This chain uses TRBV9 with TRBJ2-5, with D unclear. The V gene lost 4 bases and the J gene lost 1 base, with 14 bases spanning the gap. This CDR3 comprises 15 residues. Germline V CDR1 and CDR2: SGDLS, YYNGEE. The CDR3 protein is CASSPPGTAQETQYF. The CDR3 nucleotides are TGTGCCAGCAGCCCCCCTGGAACGGCCCAAGAGACCCAGTACTTC.

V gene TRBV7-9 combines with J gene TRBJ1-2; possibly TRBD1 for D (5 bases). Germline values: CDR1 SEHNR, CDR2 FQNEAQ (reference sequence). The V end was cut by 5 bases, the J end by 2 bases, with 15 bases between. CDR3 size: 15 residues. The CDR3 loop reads CASSPLGGGNYGYTF. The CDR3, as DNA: TGTGCCAGCAGCCCTTTGGGCGGGGGAAACTATGGCTACACCTTC.

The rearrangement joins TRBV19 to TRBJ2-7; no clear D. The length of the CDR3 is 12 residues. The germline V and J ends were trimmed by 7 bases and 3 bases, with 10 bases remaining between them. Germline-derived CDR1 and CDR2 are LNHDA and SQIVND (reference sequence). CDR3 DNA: TGTGCCAGTAATAAGGTGGGCTACGAGCAGTACTTC. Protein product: CASNKVGYEQYF.

The CDR3 here is CASSYRTGNSPLHF. As DNA, the CDR3 is TGTGCCAGCAGCTACAGGACCGGTAATTCACCCCTCCACTTT. This chain links TRBV7-2 with TRBJ1-6, with a tentative D call TRBD1 (5 bases). CDR1 and CDR2 from the germline V gene are SGHTA and FQGNSA. This CDR3 has 14 amino acids. With 4 bases removed from V and 6 bases from J, the gap between germline ends came to 10 bases.

The CDR3 coding sequence is TGTGCCAGCAGCTTCGTTCACCTATCTAGCGGACCCACAGATACGCAGTATTTT. Translating gives CASSFVHLSSGPTDTQYF. This rearrangement joins TRBV5-6 to TRBJ2-3; 7 positions match TRBD2. The CDR3 loop spans 18 amino acids. The V gene's germline CDR1 is SGHDT and CDR2 YYEEEE. V shed 2 bases, J shed 2 bases, and the junction held 14 bases outside the gene matches.

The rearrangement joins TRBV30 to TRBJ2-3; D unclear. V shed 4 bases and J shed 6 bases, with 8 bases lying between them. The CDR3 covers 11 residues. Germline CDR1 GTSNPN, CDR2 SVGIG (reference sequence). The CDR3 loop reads CAWTRGDTQYF. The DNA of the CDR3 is TGTGCCTGGACACGTGGGGATACGCAGTATTTT.

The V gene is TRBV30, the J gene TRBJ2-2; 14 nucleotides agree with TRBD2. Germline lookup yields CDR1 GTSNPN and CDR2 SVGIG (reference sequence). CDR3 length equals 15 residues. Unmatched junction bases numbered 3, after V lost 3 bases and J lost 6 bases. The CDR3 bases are TGTGCCTGGAGCCCGACTAGCGGGAGGGCCGGGGAGCTGTTTTTT. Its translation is CAWSPTSGRAGELFF.

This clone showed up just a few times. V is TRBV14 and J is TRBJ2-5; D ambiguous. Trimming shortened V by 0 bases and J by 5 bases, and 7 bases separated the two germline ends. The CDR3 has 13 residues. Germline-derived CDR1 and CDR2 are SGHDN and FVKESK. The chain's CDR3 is CASSQEPLETQYF. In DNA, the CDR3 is TGTGCCAGCAGCCAAGAACCGCTGGAGACCCAGTACTTC. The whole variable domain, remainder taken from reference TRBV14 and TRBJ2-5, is EAGVTQFPSHSVIEKGQTVTLRCDPISGHDNLYWYRRVMGKEIKFLLHFVKESKQDESGMPNNRFLAERTGGTYSTLKVQPAELEDSGVYFCASSQEPLETQYFGPGTRLLVL.

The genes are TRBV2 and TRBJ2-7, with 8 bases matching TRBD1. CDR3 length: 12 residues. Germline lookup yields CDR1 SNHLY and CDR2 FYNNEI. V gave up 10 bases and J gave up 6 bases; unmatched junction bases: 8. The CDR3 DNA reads TGTGCCACCGTGGACAGGGTGCGCGAGCAGTACTTC. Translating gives CATVDRVREQYF.